This TCR beta chain derives from a study of PD-1 blockade in classical Hodgkin lymphoma. Study results and limitations: Reasons behind the repertoire differences stay unclear, perhaps disease activity or earlier therapy. Reports indicated that newly diagnosed patients had lower baseline TCR diversity than healthy donors did.

Comments on this clone: Its antigen is unidentified.

Time point: newly diagnosed, previously untreated cHL patient sample. From thawed PBMCs, CD4+ T cells were purified using magnetic negative selection. PBMCs representing newly diagnosed, untreated classical Hodgkin lymphoma functioned as the comparison. Trimming removed 2 bases from V and 8 bases from J; junction bases left unmatched: 7. Germline CDR1 SQVTM, CDR2 ANQGSEA. The CDR3 runs 13 residues. The protocol was immunoSEQ multiplex PCR, while the TCRdb copy is restricted to in-frame clones and leaves out a portion. The repertoire consists of fewer than 40,000 clones, with about nine tenths occurring once and the leading ten covering more than 0.95%.

Sequencing input: CD4+ T cells from blood. This clonotype was sampled from a human donor with classical Hodgkin lymphoma. This chain joins TRBV29-1 and TRBJ1-2, with TRBD1 matching over 8 bases. The CDR3 here is CSVELQGGGGYTF. CDR3 coding DNA: TGCAGCGTTGAATTACAGGGGGGAGGAGGCTACACCTTC.